These 25 T cell receptor beta chains were all obtained from the same sample, sequenced in a study of blood T cell repertoires in COVID-19. Profiled with immunoSEQ multiplex PCR; TCRdb holds only in-frame clones, not every one. The sample yields 100,000 to 150,000 clones, around nine tenths seen once. Sample: peripheral blood. These receptors were obtained from a man between 50 and 59 years old with active or convalescent COVID-19.

DNA of the CDR3: TGTGCCAGCAGTGAAGGCGCGGCGGGGGCCTACGAGCAGTACTTC. As protein: CASSEGAAGAYEQYF. The V call is TRBV6-1, the J call TRBJ2-7; 7 nucleotides line up with TRBD2. V shed 1 base and J 2 bases; nucleotides not matched to a gene: 5. Per germline, CDR1 MNHNS and CDR2 SASEGT. CDR3 length: 15 amino acids.

In this sample, this clone turned up once. CDR3: CASSVGFETSSYNEQFF. Written as DNA, the CDR3 is TGTGCCAGCAGCGTAGGGTTTGAGACTAGCTCCTACAATGAGCAGTTCTTC. The genes are TRBV9 and TRBJ2-1; tentatively, D is TRBD2 (6 bases). Germline assignment: CDR1 SGDLS and CDR2 YYNGEE. Trimming took off 0 bases at V and 0 bases at J, with 13 bases between the two ends. CDR3 length equals 17 residues.

This clone was detected only a few times. This chain links TRBV3-1 (or the pseudogene TRBV3-2) with TRBJ1-1; no clear D. The V gene lost 2 bases and the J gene lost 4 bases, with 11 bases spanning the gap. CDR1 and CDR2 from the germline V gene are LGHDT and YNNKEL (reference sequence). The CDR3 is 14 amino acids. CDR3 coding DNA: TGTGCCAGCAGCCAACTGGGCCAAGGCACTGAAGCTTTCTTT. This codes for CASSQLGQGTEAFF.

The J gene is TRBJ2-6, the V gene TRBV29-1; D is undetermined. CDR3 size: 13 residues. With 4 bases removed from V and 3 bases from J, the gap between germline ends came to 7 bases. Germline-derived CDR1 and CDR2 are SQVTM and ANQGSEA. CDR3 DNA: TGCAGCGTTGTTCAAAATGGGGCCAACGTCCTGACTTTC. Protein product: CSVVQNGANVLTF. Together with reference TRBV29-1 and TRBJ2-6, the CDR3 gives the full variable domain: SAVISQKPSRDICQRGTSLTIQCQVDSQVTMMFWYRQQPGQSLTLIATANQGSEATYESGFVIDKFPISRPNLTFSTLTVSNMSPEDSSIYLCSVVQNGANVLTFGAGSRLTVL.

V is TRBV5-1 and J is TRBJ2-5; 8 bases are shared with TRBD1. Trimming cost V 4 bases and J 3 bases; bases outside gene matches: 11. The CDR3 has 16 residues. Germline CDR1 is SGHRS and CDR2 is YFSETQ. CDR3 protein: CASSPRTGTGEETQYF. CDR3 nucleotide sequence: TGCGCCAGCAGCCCGAGGACCGGGACAGGTGAAGAGACCCAGTACTTC.

This clone was detected only once. The chain has TRBV27 and TRBJ2-7; TRBD2 matches at 9 bases. There are 15 residues in the CDR3. CDR1 MNHEY and CDR2 SMNVEV come from the germline V gene (reference sequence). Trimming at V came to 2 bases and at J to 5 bases, leaving 7 bases not matched to a gene. In DNA, the CDR3 is TGTGCCAGCAGTTTAAGGGCGGGGGGGCAGGACGAGCAGTACTTC. Translation: CASSLRAGGQDEQYF.

The genes are TRBV5-1 and TRBJ2-1; TRBD2 matches at 11 bases. Germline V gives CDR1 SGHRS, CDR2 YFSETQ. The CDR3 sequence is 13 residues long. V shed 5 bases, J shed 15 bases, and the junction held 10 bases outside the gene matches. CDR3 DNA sequence: TGCGCCAGCAGAATAGCGGGGGGGCCCCAACCGTTCTTC. It is translated as CASRIAGGPQPFF. The full variable domain, with the rest looked up from reference TRBV5-1 and TRBJ2-1, is KAGVTQTPRYLIKTRGQQVTLSCSPISGHRSVSWYQQTPGQGLQFLFEYFSETQRNKGNFPGRFSGRQFSNSRSEMNVSTLELGDSALYLCASRIAGGPQPFFGPGTRLTVL.

The gene calls are TRBV19 and TRBJ2-7, with D possibly matching TRBD2 (7 bases). Trimming pared 10 bases from V and 5 bases from J, leaving 21 bases between. The germline V gene has CDR1 LNHDA and CDR2 SQIVND (reference sequence). This CDR3 spans 14 amino acids. The CDR3 DNA reads as TGTGCCACCCAGAAGGGGGGGGGAAGGGACGAGCAGTACTTC. Translation gives CATQKGGGRDEQYF.

The chain couples TRBV5-5 to TRBJ2-1, with D perhaps matching TRBD2 (5 bases). Germline values: CDR1 SGHKS, CDR2 YYEKEE (reference sequence). This CDR3 spans 14 amino acids. The V gene lost 2 bases and the J gene lost 7 bases, with 13 bases spanning the gap. CDR3 sequence (DNA): TGTGCCAGCAGCTTCCAGACCACGGGGAATGAGCAGTTCTTC. This encodes CASSFQTTGNEQFF.

V usage is TRBV4-1 and J usage is TRBJ2-5; 9 bases are shared with TRBD1. Per the germline V gene, CDR1 is MGHRA and CDR2 is YSYEKL. V lost 1 base and J lost 5; bases outside the gene matches: 11. CDR3 length: 17 amino acids. The CDR3 is CASSQVRGTGYRETQYF. The CDR3 region has the DNA TGCGCCAGCAGCCAAGTACGCGGGACAGGGTATAGGGAGACCCAGTACTTC.

This clone turned up a few times. The chain joins TRBV2 to TRBJ1-6; 10 nucleotides match TRBD1. Germline V gene sequence: CDR1 SNHLY, CDR2 FYNNEI. V shed 8 bases and J 5 bases; nucleotides not matched to a gene: 6. This CDR3 has 15 residues. The CDR3 loop reads CASVAGQGDNSPLHF. The CDR3 DNA reads as TGTGCCAGCGTGGCAGGACAGGGGGATAATTCACCCCTCCACTTT.

This chain joins TRBV5-8 and TRBJ2-1, with TRBD2 matching 9 bases. The CDR3 consists of 16 residues. Trimming cost V 4 bases and J 4 bases; bases outside gene matches: 9. CDR1 is SGHTS and CDR2 is YDEGEE in the germline V gene. This chain's CDR3 is CASSPSGTKRYNEQFF. The CDR3 DNA reads as TGTGCCAGCAGCCCTAGCGGGACCAAACGGTACAATGAGCAGTTCTTC.

The gene calls are TRBV27 and TRBJ1-5; D gene uncertain. CDR1 MNHEY and CDR2 SMNVEV come from the germline V gene (reference sequence). This CDR3 has 14 amino acids. V was trimmed by 3 bases and J by 0 bases, leaving 6 bases between them. This CDR3 reads CASSFGGSNQPQHF. The CDR3 bases are TGTGCCAGCAGTTTCGGTGGTAGCAATCAGCCCCAGCATTTT.

This chain connects TRBV7-8 to TRBJ2-1; 7 nucleotides line up with TRBD1. With 5 bases clipped from V and 0 bases from J, the junction kept 4 bases outside the gene matches. This CDR3 is built from 15 residues. Germline V gene sequence: CDR1 SGHVS, CDR2 FQNEAQ. The CDR3 nucleotides read TGTGCCAGCAGCCGCGGACAGGTCTCCTACAATGAGCAGTTCTTC. This codes for CASSRGQVSYNEQFF.

CDR3 in DNA: TGTGCCAGTAGTTCCAGGGAGGGAGCGTACTCCTACGAGCAGTACTTC. Its protein is CASSSREGAYSYEQYF. The gene calls are TRBV19 and TRBJ2-7, with 7 bases that match TRBD2. The V segment lost 5 bases and the J segment 0 bases; nucleotides outside the gene matches: 10. Germline CDR1 is LNHDA and CDR2 is SQIVND (reference sequence). The CDR3 is 16 residues long.

The CDR3, as DNA: TGTGCCAGCAGCGTAAGCCAAGAGGGTTATGGCTACACCTTC. This codes for CASSVSQEGYGYTF. The V call is TRBV9, the J call TRBJ1-2; D is ambiguous. CDR3 length equals 14 residues. Germline CDR1 reads SGDLS; CDR2 reads YYNGEE. The V end lost 1 base, the J end lost 5 bases, and 12 bases lay between the germline ends.

Only a few counts were recorded for this clone. The chain has TRBV25-1 and TRBJ1-4; maybe TRBD1 (6 bases). V was trimmed by 2 bases and J by 10 bases, leaving 11 bases between them. Germline CDR1 is MGHDK and CDR2 is SYGVNS. The CDR3 contains 13 residues. The CDR3 region is CASSEEGHRKLFF. The CDR3 coding sequence is TGTGCCAGCAGTGAAGAGGGACATAGAAAACTGTTTTTT.

The rearrangement links TRBV14 to TRBJ1-4, with 7 bases lining up with TRBD1. Germline CDR1 and CDR2: SGHDN and FVKESK. The J segment lost 6 bases and the V segment lost 4 bases, leaving 2 bases of the junction unmatched. The length of the CDR3 is 13 residues. CDR3 DNA: TGTGCCAGCAGCCGGGGGACAGATGAAAAACTGTTTTTT. This translates into CASSRGTDEKLFF. The variable domain in full, completed from reference TRBV14 and TRBJ1-4, reads EAGVTQFPSHSVIEKGQTVTLRCDPISGHDNLYWYRRVMGKEIKFLLHFVKESKQDESGMPNNRFLAERTGGTYSTLKVQPAELEDSGVYFCASSRGTDEKLFFGSGTQLSVL.

This sequence joins TRBV5-1 and TRBJ2-1; 10 bases line up with TRBD2. Per the germline V gene, CDR1 is SGHRS and CDR2 is YFSETQ. The trim removed 4 bases at V and 6 bases at J, leaving 4 bases unmatched. The CDR3 totals 14 residues. The CDR3 is CASSRTSGANEQFF. The DNA of the CDR3 is TGCGCCAGCAGCCGAACTAGCGGGGCCAATGAGCAGTTCTTC. Variable domain in full (rest from reference TRBV5-1 and TRBJ2-1): KAGVTQTPRYLIKTRGQQVTLSCSPISGHRSVSWYQQTPGQGLQFLFEYFSETQRNKGNFPGRFSGRQFSNSRSEMNVSTLELGDSALYLCASSRTSGANEQFFGPGTRLTVL.

There are a few counts of this clone. This chain uses TRBV28 with TRBJ2-7, with 12 bases aligning to TRBD2. Germline CDR1 and CDR2: MDHEN and SYDVKM. The CDR3 covers 17 residues. The trim removed 6 bases at V and 5 bases at J, leaving 14 bases unmatched. CDR3 amino acids: CASRTRILAGGLHEQYF. The CDR3 bases are TGTGCCAGCAGGACTCGCATACTAGCGGGAGGCCTCCACGAGCAGTACTTC.

The chain couples TRBV3-1 (or the pseudogene TRBV3-2) to TRBJ1-1; 9 nucleotides align to TRBD1. The germline gives CDR1 LGHDT, CDR2 YNNKEL (reference sequence). Trimming removed 3 bases from V and 4 bases from J; junction bases left unmatched: 3. CDR3 length: 14 residues. The CDR3 protein is CASSQGQGGTEAFF. CDR3 sequence (DNA): TGTGCCAGCAGCCAGGGACAGGGTGGCACTGAAGCTTTCTTT.

The V gene is TRBV6-1, the J gene TRBJ1-1; D perhaps matches TRBD1 (5 bases). From germline, CDR1 is MNHNS and CDR2 SASEGT. The CDR3 extends over 15 amino acids. The V end was cut by 2 bases, the J end by 1 base, with 11 bases between. CDR3 sequence: CASSERQGGNTEAFF. The CDR3 region has the DNA TGTGCCAGCAGTGAACGTCAGGGAGGGAACACTGAAGCTTTCTTT.

The chain has TRBV4-3 and TRBJ1-5; D is unclear. Trimming took 3 bases from V and 0 from J, leaving 6 bases between them. Germline lookup yields CDR1 LGHNA and CDR2 YSLEER. The length of the CDR3 is 14 residues. As DNA, the CDR3 is TGCGCCAGCAGCCAGTACTATAGCAATCAGCCCCAGCATTTT. Protein sequence: CASSQYYSNQPQHF.

This clone occurred once. The chain has TRBV7-2 and TRBJ1-1; D call uncertain. V was clipped by 2 bases and J by 5 bases, with 9 bases between them. The germline CDR1 and CDR2 sequences are SGHTA and FQGNSA. The CDR3 contains 13 residues. The DNA for the CDR3 is TGTGCCAGCAGCTTATTACCGGGGACTGAAGCTTTCTTT. It specifies CASSLLPGTEAFF.

The V and J genes are TRBV6-4 and TRBJ1-5, with D perhaps TRBD1 (5 bases). Germline CDR1 and CDR2: MRHNA and SNTAGT. The CDR3 consists of 15 residues. V lost 3 bases and J lost 3, with 12 bases in between. DNA of the CDR3: TGTGCCAGCAGTGAGGGGGGAAGAGACAATCAGCCCCAGCATTTT. Its protein is CASSEGGRDNQPQHF.